This entry lists 4 T cell receptor beta chains sequenced from one sample in a study of blood T cell repertoires in COVID-19. Sequenced by immunoSEQ multiplex PCR; TCRdb stores in-frame clones only, minus some. The sample lists about 250,000 clones, around 88% occurring once. Sequenced sample: peripheral blood. These receptors originate from a woman of 80 years or more with COVID-19, enrolled during active disease.

The rearrangement joins TRBV30 to TRBJ1-4; TRBD1 might be the D (6 bases). Trimming took off 0 bases at V and 8 bases at J, with 13 bases between the two ends. Germline assignment: CDR1 GTSNPN and CDR2 SVGIG (reference sequence). The CDR3 has 14 residues. The CDR3 DNA sequence: TGTGCCTGGAGTGTACAAGGGGGTGGGGAAAAACTGTTTTTT. Its translation: CAWSVQGGGEKLFF.

This rearrangement joins TRBV9 to TRBJ2-6, with D possibly being TRBD1 (5 bases). CDR3 length equals 17 residues. In germline, CDR1 is SGDLS, CDR2 YYNGEE. The V and J ends lost 1 base and 2 bases respectively, with 13 bases between them. CDR3 coding DNA: TGTGCCAGCAGCGTACAGGGAACGACCGCTGGGGCCAACGTCCTGACTTTC. Amino acids: CASSVQGTTAGANVLTF.

V gene TRBV10-3 combines with J gene TRBJ2-3, with a weak D call TRBD2 (5 bases). V shed 2 bases and J shed 8 bases, with 14 bases lying between them. Germline V gene data show CDR1 as ENHRY and CDR2 as SYGVKD. The CDR3 loop spans 14 amino acids. The CDR3 reads CAISEQEAWGTQYF. The CDR3, as DNA: TGTGCCATCAGTGAGCAGGAGGCCTGGGGTACGCAGTATTTT.

The chain couples TRBV5-8 to TRBJ1-3; 7 bases agree with TRBD1. V was clipped by 4 bases and J by 1 base; unmatched bases: 5. The CDR3 consists of 15 residues. Germline V lookup: CDR1 SGHTS, CDR2 YDEGEE. CDR3 protein: CASSITGVSGNTIYF. CDR3 in DNA: TGTGCCAGCAGCATCACAGGGGTTTCTGGAAACACCATATATTTT. Looking up the rest from reference TRBV5-8 and TRBJ1-3 gives the full variable domain: EAGVTQSPTHLIKTRGQQATLRCSPISGHTSVYWYQQALGLGLQFLLWYDEGEERNRGNFPPRFSGRQFPNYSSELNVNALELEDSALYLCASSITGVSGNTIYFGEGSWLTVV.